This TCR beta chain was sequenced during a study of cytomegalovirus exposure and HLA in healthy donors. General study results and limits: Accurate prediction of most subjects' HLA-A and HLA-B alleles from TCR beta sequences was reported.

PCR used 60 Vbeta primers and 13 Jbeta primers. Clones were read by immunoSEQ multiplex PCR, and TCRdb kept only the in-frame ones, dropping some. The profile covers 150,000 to 200,000 clones, with almost 80% appearing a single time and roughly 10% taken by the ten largest. Germline CDR1 PRHDT, CDR2 FYEKMQ (reference sequence). J was trimmed by 2 bases and V by 4 bases; bases with no gene match: 4. This CDR3 is 15 amino acids long. In the case of this clone: Its target is unknown.

The material sequenced was PBMCs. This clonotype was obtained from a man aged 18 to 30 in good health and CMV-seropositive. V usage is TRBV13 and J usage is TRBJ2-2, with 7 bases lining up with TRBD1. CDR3 sequence (DNA): TGTGCCAGCAGCTGGGACAGCCTTAACACCGGGGAGCTGTTTTTT. Amino acids: CASSWDSLNTGELFF.